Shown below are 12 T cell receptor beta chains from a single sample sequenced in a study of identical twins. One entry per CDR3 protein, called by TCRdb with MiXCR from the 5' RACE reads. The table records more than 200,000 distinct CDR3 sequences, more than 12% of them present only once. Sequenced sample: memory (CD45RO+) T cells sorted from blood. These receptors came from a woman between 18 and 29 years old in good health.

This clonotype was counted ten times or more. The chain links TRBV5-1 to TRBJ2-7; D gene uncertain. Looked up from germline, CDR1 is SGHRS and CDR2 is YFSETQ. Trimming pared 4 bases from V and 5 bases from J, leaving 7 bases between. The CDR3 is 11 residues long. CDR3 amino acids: CASSLSDEQYF. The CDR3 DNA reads TGCGCCAGCAGCCTCAGTGACGAGCAGTACTTC.

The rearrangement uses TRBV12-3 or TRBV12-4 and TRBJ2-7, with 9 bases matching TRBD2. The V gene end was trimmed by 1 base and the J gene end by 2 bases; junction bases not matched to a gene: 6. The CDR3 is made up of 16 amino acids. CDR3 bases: TGTGCCAGCAGTTTAGTTGGGCTAGCGGGGCCCTACGAGCAGTACTTC. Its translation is CASSLVGLAGPYEQYF.

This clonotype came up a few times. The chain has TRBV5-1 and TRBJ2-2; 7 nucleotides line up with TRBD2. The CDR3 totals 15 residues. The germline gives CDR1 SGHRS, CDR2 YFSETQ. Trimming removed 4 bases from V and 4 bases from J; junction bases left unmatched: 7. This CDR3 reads CASSGRGESTGELFF. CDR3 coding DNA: TGCGCCAGCAGCGGACGGGGGGAGAGCACCGGGGAGCTGTTTTTT.

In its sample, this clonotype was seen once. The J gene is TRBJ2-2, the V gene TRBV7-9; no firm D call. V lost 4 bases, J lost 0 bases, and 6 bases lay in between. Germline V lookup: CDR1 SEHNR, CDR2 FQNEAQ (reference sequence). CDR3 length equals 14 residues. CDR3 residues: CASSSESNTGELFF. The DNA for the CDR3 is TGTGCCAGCAGCTCAGAGTCGAACACCGGGGAGCTGTTTTTT.

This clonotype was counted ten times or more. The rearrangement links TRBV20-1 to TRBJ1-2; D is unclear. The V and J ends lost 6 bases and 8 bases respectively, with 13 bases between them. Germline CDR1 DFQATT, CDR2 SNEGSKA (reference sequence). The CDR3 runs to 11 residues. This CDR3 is CSAAYFGGYTF. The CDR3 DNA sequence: TGCAGTGCCGCCTACTTCGGAGGCTACACCTTC.

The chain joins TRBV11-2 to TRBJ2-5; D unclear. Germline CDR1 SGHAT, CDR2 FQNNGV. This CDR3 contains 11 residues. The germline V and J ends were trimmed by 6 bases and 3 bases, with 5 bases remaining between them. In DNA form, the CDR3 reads TGTGCCAGCAGGCGTAAAGAGACCCAGTACTTC. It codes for CASRRKETQYF.

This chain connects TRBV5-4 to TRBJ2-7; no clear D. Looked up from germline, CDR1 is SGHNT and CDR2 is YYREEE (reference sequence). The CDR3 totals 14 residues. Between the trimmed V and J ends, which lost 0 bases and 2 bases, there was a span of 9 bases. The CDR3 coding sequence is TGTGCCAGCAGCTTGGTCCTGGATCCCTACGAGCAGTACTTC. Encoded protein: CASSLVLDPYEQYF.

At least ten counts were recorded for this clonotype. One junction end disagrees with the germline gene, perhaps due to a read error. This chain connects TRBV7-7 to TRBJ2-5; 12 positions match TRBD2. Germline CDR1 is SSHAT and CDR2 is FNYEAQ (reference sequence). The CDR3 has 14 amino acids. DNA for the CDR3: TGTGCTAGCAGCCCTAGCGGGGGGGAAGAGACCCAGTACTTC. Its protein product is CASSPSGGEETQYF.

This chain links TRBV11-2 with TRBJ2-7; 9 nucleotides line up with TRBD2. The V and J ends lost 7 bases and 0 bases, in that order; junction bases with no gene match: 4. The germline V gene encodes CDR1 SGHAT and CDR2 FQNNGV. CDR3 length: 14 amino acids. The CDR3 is CASKASGISYEQYF. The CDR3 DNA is TGTGCCAGCAAGGCTAGCGGGATCTCCTACGAGCAGTACTTC.

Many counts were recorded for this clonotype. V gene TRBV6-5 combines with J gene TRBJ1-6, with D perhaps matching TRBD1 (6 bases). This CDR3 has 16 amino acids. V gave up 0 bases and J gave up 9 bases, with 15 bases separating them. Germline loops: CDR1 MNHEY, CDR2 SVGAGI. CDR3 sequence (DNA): TGTGCCAGCAGTTACTCGAATGGGGGCGGGGGTTCACCCCTCCACTTT. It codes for CASSYSNGGGGSPLHF.

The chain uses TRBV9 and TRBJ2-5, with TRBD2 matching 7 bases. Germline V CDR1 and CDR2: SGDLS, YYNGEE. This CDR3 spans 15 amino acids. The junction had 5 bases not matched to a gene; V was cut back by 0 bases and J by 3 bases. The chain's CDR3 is CASSVASGGEETQYF. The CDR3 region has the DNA TGTGCCAGCAGCGTAGCTAGCGGAGGGGAAGAGACCCAGTACTTC.

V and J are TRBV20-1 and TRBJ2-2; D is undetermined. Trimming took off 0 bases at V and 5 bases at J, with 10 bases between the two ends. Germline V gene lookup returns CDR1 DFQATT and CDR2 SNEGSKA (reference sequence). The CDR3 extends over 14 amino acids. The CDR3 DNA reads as TGCAGTGCTAGAGATCCCCTTGGAACCGGGGAGCTGTTTTTT. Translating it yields CSARDPLGTGELFF.